Shown below are 2 T cell receptor beta chains from a single sample sequenced in a study of cytomegalovirus exposure and HLA in healthy donors. Primers for the PCR totalled 60 Vbeta and 13 Jbeta. Some clones are missing from TCRdb's copy, which holds only in-frame ones; the method was immunoSEQ multiplex PCR. The sample contains 100,000 to 150,000 clones, 72% of which appear only once. The specimen sequenced was PBMCs. Every receptor here comes from a man aged 30 to 39 in good health and CMV-seronegative.

In this sample, this clone turned up once. The J gene is TRBJ2-7, the V gene TRBV7-2, with 9 nucleotides matching TRBD2. Germline CDR1 reads SGHTA; CDR2 reads FQGNSA. This CDR3 spans 15 amino acids. Germline trimming cut 0 bases from V and 5 bases from J; bases unmatched to any gene: 5. The chain's CDR3 is CASSLAWRGGHEQYF. The CDR3 nucleotides read TGTGCCAGCAGCTTAGCGTGGCGGGGGGGCCACGAGCAGTACTTC. Full variable domain (outside the CDR3, taken from reference TRBV7-2 and TRBJ2-7): GAGVSQSPSNKVTEKGKDVELRCDPISGHTALYWYRQSLGQGLEFLIYFQGNSAPDKSGLPSDRFSAERTGGSVSTLTIQRTQQEDSAVYLCASSLAWRGGHEQYFGPGTRLTVT.

This chain uses TRBV7-8 with TRBJ1-3; maybe TRBD1 (6 bases). Between the trimmed V and J ends, which lost 1 base and 3 bases, there was a span of 10 bases. Germline values: CDR1 SGHVS, CDR2 FQNEAQ. This CDR3 has 15 residues. The CDR3 loop reads CASSLGRGFGNTIYF. CDR3 bases: TGTGCCAGCAGCTTAGGCAGGGGCTTTGGAAACACCATATATTTT.